This TCR beta chain was documented in a study of CD8 T cells in ankylosing spondylitis. Only a few counts were recorded for this clonotype. Its antigen remains unknown. TCRdb fed the 5' RACE reads into MiXCR, producing one record per CDR3 protein. Among about 340,000 distinct CDR3 sequences listed, roughly 15% were seen once. V was shortened by 9 bases and J by 4 bases, with 21 bases between the two germline ends. Germline V lookup: CDR1 SGHRS, CDR2 YFSETQ. The CDR3 is 15 residues long. Findings and limits, study-wide: Roughly 8 highly homologous variants made up a TCR beta motif, and this motif appeared characteristic of ankylosing spondylitis blood.

The clonotype comes from a male donor with ankylosing spondylitis or in good health (not recorded which). The rearrangement links TRBV5-1 to TRBJ2-3, with TRBD1 as a possible D gene (5 bases). Sequencing was done on a sample of blood, either unsorted or a sorted T cell fraction (not recorded which). CDR3 bases: TGCGCCATATCTATCAGGGATACCTCCCCAGATACGCAGTATTTT. It codes for CAISIRDTSPDTQYF. The variable domain in full, completed from reference TRBV5-1 and TRBJ2-3, reads KAGVTQTPRYLIKTRGQQVTLSCSPISGHRSVSWYQQTPGQGLQFLFEYFSETQRNKGNFPGRFSGRQFSNSRSEMNVSTLELGDSALYLCAISIRDTSPDTQYFGPGTRLTVL.